The T cell receptor beta chain described here comes from a study of regulatory T cells in long-lasting Graves disease. Relying on iRepertoire HTBI primers and Arm-PCR of CDR3 regions, the team built TCR beta libraries. TCRdb itself ran the multiplex PCR reads through MiXCR, one entry per CDR3 protein. Counted here are about 540,000 distinct CDR3 sequences, around an eighth occurring once; the ten biggest clones make up roughly 9.7%. This sample's time point: newly diagnosed GD, antithyroid drugs for less than 3 months. There was RNA extracted from PBMCs, and the TCR library was made from it. It was American Thyroid Association guidelines that determined Graves' disease diagnosis. These sequences were also reported in another study, on T cells in Graves' hyperthyroidism and ophthalmopathy. That work states: Patients aged 18 to 65 with hyperthyroidism were newly diagnosed, with duration under 2 months. The TCR CDR3 was amplified in a first-round RT-PCR using the HTBI primer set.

The sequenced sample was peripheral blood mononuclear cells (PBMCs), obtained at new diagnosis, from a patient treated with antithyroid drugs. This receptor was identified in a man aged 30 to 45 with Graves disease.

CDR3 coding DNA: TGTGCCAGCAGCAGGGACCCCAATCAGCCCCAGCATTTT. It codes for CASSRDPNQPQHF. The chain couples TRBV7-3 to TRBJ1-5; perhaps TRBD1 as D (5 bases). The V and J ends lost 5 bases and 3 bases respectively, with 8 bases between them. The CDR3 extends over 13 amino acids. CDR1 is SGHTA, CDR2 FQGTGA, per germline.